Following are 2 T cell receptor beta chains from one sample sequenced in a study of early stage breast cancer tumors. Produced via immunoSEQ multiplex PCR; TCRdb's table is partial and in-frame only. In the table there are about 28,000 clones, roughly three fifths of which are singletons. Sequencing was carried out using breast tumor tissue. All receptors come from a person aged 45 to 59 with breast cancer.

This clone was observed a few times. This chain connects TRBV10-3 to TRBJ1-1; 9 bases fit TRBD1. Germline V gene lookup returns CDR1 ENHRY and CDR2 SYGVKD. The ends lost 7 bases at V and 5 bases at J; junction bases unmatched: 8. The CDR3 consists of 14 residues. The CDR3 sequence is CAITRTGEGTEAFF. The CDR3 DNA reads TGTGCCATCACCAGGACAGGGGAGGGGACTGAAGCTTTCTTT.

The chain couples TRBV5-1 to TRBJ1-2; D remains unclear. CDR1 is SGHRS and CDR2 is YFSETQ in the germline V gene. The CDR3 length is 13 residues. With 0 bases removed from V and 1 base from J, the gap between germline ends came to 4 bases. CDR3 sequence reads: CASSLGNNYGYTF. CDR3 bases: TGCGCCAGCAGCTTGGGGAATAACTATGGCTACACCTTC.